Described below is a single T cell receptor (beta chain) sequence and its context. V was shortened by 0 bases and J by 5 bases, with 8 bases between the two germline ends. Looked up from germline, CDR1 is SGHNT and CDR2 is YYREEE (reference sequence). The CDR3 contains 13 residues. The sample originates from a study of cytotoxic CD8 clonotypes in ibrutinib-treated CLL. TCRdb keeps only in-frame clones here, not all; method: immunoSEQ multiplex PCR. The table lists around 50,000 clones, 45% to 60% of them singletons. Sample: PBMCs, taken after 24 months of ibrutinib treatment. The receptor comes from a human donor with chronic lymphocytic leukemia. The V gene is TRBV5-4, the J gene TRBJ1-2; D is ambiguous. The CDR3 reads CASSLVDGYGYTF. The CDR3 bases are TGTGCCAGCAGCTTGGTGGACGGTTATGGCTACACCTTC.